This paragraph reports one T cell receptor beta chain. One entry per CDR3 protein results from TCRdb running MiXCR on the PCR reads. The sample yields just over 20,000 distinct CDR3 sequences, about half seen once. The data are from a study of CD4 and CD8 cells across lung adenocarcinoma regions. Donors had localized lung adenocarcinoma, a non-small cell lung cancer. This CDR3 spans 14 amino acids. Germline assignment: CDR1 WSHSY and CDR2 SAAADI. The source of this sequence is a female donor with lung adenocarcinoma. The CD4 and CD8 labels of this study may be unreliable. The chain couples TRBV10-2 to TRBJ2-1; 10 bases map to TRBD2. TRBJ2-7 matches the DNA end more closely, so the J call is doubtful. Sequencing was carried out using CD8+ T cells from the center of a lung tumor. The CDR3 sequence is CASSISGRNYEQYF. The CDR3, as DNA: TGCGCCAGCAGTATTAGCGGGAGGAACTACGAGCAGTACTTC.